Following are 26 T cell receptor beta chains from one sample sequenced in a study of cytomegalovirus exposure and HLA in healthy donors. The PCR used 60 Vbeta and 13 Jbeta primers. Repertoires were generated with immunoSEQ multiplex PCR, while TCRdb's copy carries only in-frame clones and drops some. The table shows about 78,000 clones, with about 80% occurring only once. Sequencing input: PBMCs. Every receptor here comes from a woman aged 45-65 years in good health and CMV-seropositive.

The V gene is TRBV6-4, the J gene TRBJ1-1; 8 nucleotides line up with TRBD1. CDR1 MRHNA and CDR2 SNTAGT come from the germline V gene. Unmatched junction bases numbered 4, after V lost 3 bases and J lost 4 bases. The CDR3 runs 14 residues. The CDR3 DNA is TGTGCCAGCAGTGAGGGTACAGGGGGCACTGAAGCTTTCTTT. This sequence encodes CASSEGTGGTEAFF.

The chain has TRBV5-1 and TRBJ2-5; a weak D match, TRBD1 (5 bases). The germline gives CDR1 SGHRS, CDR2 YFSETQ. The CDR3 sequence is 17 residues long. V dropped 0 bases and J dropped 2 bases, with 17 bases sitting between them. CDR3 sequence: CASSLGQGSRYQETQYF. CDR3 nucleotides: TGCGCCAGCAGCTTGGGTCAGGGTAGTAGATATCAAGAGACCCAGTACTTC.

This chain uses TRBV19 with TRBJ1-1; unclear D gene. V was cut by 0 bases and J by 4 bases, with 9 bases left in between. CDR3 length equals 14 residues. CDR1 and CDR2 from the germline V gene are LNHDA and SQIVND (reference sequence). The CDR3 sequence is CASSIDGATTEAFF. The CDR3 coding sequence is TGTGCCAGTAGTATAGACGGAGCCACCACTGAAGCTTTCTTT. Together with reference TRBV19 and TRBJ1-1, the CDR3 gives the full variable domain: DGGITQSPKYLFRKEGQNVTLSCEQNLNHDAMYWYRQDPGQGLRLIYYSQIVNDFQKGDIAEGYSVSREKKESFPLTVTSAQKNPTAFYLCASSIDGATTEAFFGQGTRLTVV.

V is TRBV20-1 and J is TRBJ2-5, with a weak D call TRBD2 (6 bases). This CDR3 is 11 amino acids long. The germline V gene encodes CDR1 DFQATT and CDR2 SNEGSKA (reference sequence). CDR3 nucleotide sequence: TGCAGCCTGGGACTTCAAGAGACCCAGTACTTC. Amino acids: CSLGLQETQYF.

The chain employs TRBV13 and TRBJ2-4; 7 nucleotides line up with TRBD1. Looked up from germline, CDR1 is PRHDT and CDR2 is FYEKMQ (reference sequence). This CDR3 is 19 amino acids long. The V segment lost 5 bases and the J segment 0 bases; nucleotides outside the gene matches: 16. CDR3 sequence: CASSPSFRGGLLAKNIQYF. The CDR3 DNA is TGTGCCAGCAGCCCCTCTTTTAGAGGGGGCCTTCTAGCCAAAAACATTCAGTACTTC. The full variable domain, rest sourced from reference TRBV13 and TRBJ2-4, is AAGVIQSPRHLIKEKRETATLKCYPIPRHDTVYWYQQGPGQDPQFLISFYEKMQSDKGSIPDRFSAQQFSDYHSELNMSSLELGDSALYFCASSPSFRGGLLAKNIQYFGAGTRLSVL.

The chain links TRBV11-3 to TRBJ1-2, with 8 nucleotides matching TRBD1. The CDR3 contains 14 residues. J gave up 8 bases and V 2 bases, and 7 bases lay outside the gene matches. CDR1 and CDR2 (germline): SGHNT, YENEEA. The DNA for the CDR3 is TGTGCCAGCAGCTTAAGGCAGGGGGCGCAAGGCTACACCTTC. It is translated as CASSLRQGAQGYTF.

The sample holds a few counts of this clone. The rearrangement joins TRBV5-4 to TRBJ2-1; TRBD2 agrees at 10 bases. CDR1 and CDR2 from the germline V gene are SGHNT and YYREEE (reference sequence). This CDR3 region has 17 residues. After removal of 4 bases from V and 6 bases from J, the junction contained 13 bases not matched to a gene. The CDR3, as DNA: TGTGCCAGCAGCAACCTCCTCCTAGCGGGAGATTTCAATGAGCAGTTCTTC. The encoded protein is CASSNLLLAGDFNEQFF.

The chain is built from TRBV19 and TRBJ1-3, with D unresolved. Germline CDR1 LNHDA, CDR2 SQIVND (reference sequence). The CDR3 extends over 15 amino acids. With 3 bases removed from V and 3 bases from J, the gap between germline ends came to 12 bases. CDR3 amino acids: CASSIAGGIGNTIYF. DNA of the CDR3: TGTGCCAGTAGTATCGCGGGCGGCATTGGAAACACCATATATTTT.

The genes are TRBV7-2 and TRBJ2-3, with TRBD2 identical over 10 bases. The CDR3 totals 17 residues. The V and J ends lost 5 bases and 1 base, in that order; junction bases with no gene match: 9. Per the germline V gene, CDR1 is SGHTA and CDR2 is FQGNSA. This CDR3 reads CASSTLTSGKGTDTQYF. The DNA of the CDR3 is TGTGCCAGCAGCACCCTTACTAGCGGGAAGGGCACAGATACGCAGTATTTT.

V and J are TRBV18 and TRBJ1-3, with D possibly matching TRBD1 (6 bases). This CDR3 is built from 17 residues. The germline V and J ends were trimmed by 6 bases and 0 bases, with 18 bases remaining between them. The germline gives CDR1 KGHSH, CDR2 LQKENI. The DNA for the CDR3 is TGTGCCAGCTCGCCTTTGGGAGGGGGAAGCTCTGGAAACACCATATATTTT. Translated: CASSPLGGGSSGNTIYF.

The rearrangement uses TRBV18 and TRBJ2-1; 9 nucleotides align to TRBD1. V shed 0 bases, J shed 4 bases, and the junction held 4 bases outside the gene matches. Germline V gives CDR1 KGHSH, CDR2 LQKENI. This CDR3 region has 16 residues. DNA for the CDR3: TGTGCCAGCTCACCACCGACGGGACAGGGATACAATGAGCAGTTCTTC. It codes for CASSPPTGQGYNEQFF.

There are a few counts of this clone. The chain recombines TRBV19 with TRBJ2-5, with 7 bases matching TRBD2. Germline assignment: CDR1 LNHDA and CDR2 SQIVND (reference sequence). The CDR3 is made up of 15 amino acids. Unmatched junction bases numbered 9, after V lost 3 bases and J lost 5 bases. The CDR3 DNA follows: TGTGCCAGTAGTATTCCTTCAGCGGGATTCGAGACCCAGTACTTC. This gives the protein CASSIPSAGFETQYF.

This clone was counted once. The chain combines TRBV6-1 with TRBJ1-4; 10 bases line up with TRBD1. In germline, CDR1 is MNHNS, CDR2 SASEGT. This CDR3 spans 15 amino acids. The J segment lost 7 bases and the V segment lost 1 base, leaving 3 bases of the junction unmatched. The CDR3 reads CASSEGGQGSEKLFF. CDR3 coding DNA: TGTGCCAGCAGTGAAGGGGGACAGGGGTCTGAAAAACTGTTTTTT.

Here the CDR3 reads CASSEQGPSPGYTF. The CDR3 DNA reads as TGTGCCAGCAGTGAGCAGGGGCCATCCCCTGGCTACACCTTC. The rearrangement links TRBV2 to TRBJ1-2; D might be TRBD1 (6 bases). Germline lookup yields CDR1 SNHLY and CDR2 FYNNEI. CDR3 length: 14 residues. Trimming removed 3 bases from V and 7 bases from J, with 15 bases in between.

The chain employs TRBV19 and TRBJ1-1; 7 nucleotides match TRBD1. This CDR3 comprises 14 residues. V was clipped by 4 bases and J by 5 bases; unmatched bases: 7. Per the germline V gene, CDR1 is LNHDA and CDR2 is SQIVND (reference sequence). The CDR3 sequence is CASSTLTGRTEAFF. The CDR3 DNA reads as TGTGCCAGTAGTACCTTGACAGGGAGGACTGAAGCTTTCTTT. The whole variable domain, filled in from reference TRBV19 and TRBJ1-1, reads DGGITQSPKYLFRKEGQNVTLSCEQNLNHDAMYWYRQDPGQGLRLIYYSQIVNDFQKGDIAEGYSVSREKKESFPLTVTSAQKNPTAFYLCASSTLTGRTEAFFGQGTRLTVV.

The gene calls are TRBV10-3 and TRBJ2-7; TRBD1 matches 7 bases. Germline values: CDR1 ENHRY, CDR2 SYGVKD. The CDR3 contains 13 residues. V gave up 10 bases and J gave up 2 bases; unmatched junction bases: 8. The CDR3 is CATQDRDTYEQYV. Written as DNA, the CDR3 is TGTGCCACCCAAGACAGGGACACCTACGAGCAGTACGTC.

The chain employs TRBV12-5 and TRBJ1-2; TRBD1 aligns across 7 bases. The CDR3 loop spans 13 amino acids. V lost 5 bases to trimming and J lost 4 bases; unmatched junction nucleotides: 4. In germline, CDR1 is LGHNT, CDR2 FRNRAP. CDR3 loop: CASGQGVGYGYTF. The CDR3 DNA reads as TGTGCTAGTGGTCAGGGGGTAGGCTATGGCTACACCTTC.

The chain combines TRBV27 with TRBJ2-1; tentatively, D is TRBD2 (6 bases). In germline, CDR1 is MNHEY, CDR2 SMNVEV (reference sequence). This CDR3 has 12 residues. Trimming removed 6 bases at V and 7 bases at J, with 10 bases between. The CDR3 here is CASSRLENEQFF. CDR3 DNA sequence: TGTGCCAGCAGCCGACTAGAGAATGAGCAGTTCTTC.

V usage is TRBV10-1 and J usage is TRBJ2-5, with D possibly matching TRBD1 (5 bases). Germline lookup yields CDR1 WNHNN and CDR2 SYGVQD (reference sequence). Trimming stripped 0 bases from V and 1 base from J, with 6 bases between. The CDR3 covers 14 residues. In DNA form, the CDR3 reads TGCGCCAGCAGTGAGTCTACAGGCCAAGAGACCCAGTACTTC. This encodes CASSESTGQETQYF.

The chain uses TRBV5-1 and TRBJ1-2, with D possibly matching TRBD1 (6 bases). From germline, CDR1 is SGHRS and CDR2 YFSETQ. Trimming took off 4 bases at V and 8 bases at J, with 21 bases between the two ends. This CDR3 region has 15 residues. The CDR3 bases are TGCGCCAGCAGCGGCACAGGGTCCAAGGACCAGGGCTACACCTTC. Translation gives CASSGTGSKDQGYTF.

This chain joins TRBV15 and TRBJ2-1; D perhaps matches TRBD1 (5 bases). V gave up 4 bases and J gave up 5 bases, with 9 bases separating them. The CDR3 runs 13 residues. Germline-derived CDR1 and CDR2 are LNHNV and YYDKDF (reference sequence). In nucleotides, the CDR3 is TGTGCCACCAGCAAAGGGGTAAACAATGAGCAGTTCTTC. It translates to CATSKGVNNEQFF.

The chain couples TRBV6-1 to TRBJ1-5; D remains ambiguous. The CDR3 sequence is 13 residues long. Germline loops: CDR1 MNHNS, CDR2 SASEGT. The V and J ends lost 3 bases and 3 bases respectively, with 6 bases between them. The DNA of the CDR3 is TGTGCCAGCAGTGACTTGTTCAATCAGCCCCAGCATTTT. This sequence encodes CASSDLFNQPQHF.

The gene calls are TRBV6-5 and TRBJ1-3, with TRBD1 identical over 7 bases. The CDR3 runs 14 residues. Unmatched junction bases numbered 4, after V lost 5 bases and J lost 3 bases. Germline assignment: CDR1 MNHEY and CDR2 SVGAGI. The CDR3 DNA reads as TGTGCCAGCAGTCCGACAGGGTTTGGAAACACCATATATTTT. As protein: CASSPTGFGNTIYF.

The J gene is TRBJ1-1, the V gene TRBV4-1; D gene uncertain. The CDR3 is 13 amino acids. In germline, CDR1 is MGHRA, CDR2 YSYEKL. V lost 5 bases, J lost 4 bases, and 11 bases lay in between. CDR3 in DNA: TGCGCCAGCAGCTACCCACGGGGCACTGAAGCTTTCTTT. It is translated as CASSYPRGTEAFF.

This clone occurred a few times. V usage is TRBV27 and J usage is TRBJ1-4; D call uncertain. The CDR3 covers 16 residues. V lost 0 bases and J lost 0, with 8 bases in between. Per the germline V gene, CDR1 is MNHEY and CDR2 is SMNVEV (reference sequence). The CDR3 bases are TGTGCCAGCAGTTTATCGCGCGGAGCAACTAATGAAAAACTGTTTTTT. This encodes CASSLSRGATNEKLFF.

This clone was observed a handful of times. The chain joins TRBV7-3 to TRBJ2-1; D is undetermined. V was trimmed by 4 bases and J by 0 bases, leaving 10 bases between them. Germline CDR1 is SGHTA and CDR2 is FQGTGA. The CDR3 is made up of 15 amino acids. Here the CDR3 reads CASSSSPSSYNEQFF. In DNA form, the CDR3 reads TGTGCCAGCAGCTCGTCGCCGAGCTCCTACAATGAGCAGTTCTTC.